This record covers a single TCR beta chain. Each patient relapsed following autologous stem cell transplantation, and prior brentuximab vedotin exposure differed. Assay: immunoSEQ multiplex PCR; the TCRdb copy retains only in-frame clones and omits some. This repertoire shows approximately 44,000 clones, around two thirds found once; its top ten account for over 2.5%. These data originate in a study of PD-1 blockade in classical Hodgkin lymphoma. Source: peripheral blood mononuclear cells (PBMCs), taken at baseline. This sequence was found in a human donor with classical Hodgkin lymphoma.

The CDR3 reads CASSKTSGGQETQYF. CDR3 nucleotide sequence: TGTGCCAGCAGCAAGACTAGCGGGGGACAAGAGACCCAGTACTTC. J is TRBJ2-5 and V is TRBV5-6, with 12 bases that match TRBD2. From germline, CDR1 is SGHDT and CDR2 YYEEEE. Trimming took 4 bases from V and 2 from J; bases not matched to a gene: 3. The CDR3 spans 15 residues. The variable domain in full, with the rest retrieved from reference TRBV5-6 and TRBJ2-5, is DAGVTQSPTHLIKTRGQQVTLRCSPKSGHDTVSWYQQALGQGPQFIFQYYEEEERQRGNFPDRFSGHQFPNYSSELNVNALLLGDSALYLCASSKTSGGQETQYFGPGTRLLVL.